The next 15 T cell receptor beta chains were all read from a single sample in a study of blood T cells in healthy people across ages. Together with a sample-barcoded 5' primer, a J-beta primer mix was included in a second PCR lasting about 7 to 11 cycles. TCRdb analysed the 5' RACE reads with MiXCR anew, one entry per CDR3 protein. The profile shows about 1.5 million distinct CDR3 sequences, about 45% of them singletons. The sample was blood. The source of these receptors is a young woman in good health.

The chain uses TRBV3-1 and TRBJ2-7; D is ambiguous. Per the germline V gene, CDR1 is LGHDT and CDR2 is YNNKEL (reference sequence). Trimming removed 2 bases from V and 3 bases from J, with 11 bases in between. CDR3 size: 14 residues. The CDR3 nucleotides read TGTGCCAGCAGCCAACGCGGATCCATCTACGAGCAGTACTTC. Encoded protein: CASSQRGSIYEQYF.

This clonotype was counted only a few times. The genes are TRBV7-2 and TRBJ2-3; TRBD2 matches 9 bases. The V gene's germline CDR1 is SGHTA and CDR2 FQGNSA. The CDR3 length is 16 residues. Trimming removed 1 base from V and 3 bases from J; junction bases left unmatched: 5. In DNA, the CDR3 is TGTGCCAGCAGCTTAGTGGGCGGGGGGGCTACAGATACGCAGTATTTT. Its protein is CASSLVGGGATDTQYF. The whole variable domain, filled in from reference TRBV7-2 and TRBJ2-3, reads GAGVSQSPSNKVTEKGKDVELRCDPISGHTALYWYRQSLGQGLEFLIYFQGNSAPDKSGLPSDRFSAERTGGSVSTLTIQRTQQEDSAVYLCASSLVGGGATDTQYFGPGTRLTVL.

This clonotype was found a few times. In DNA, the CDR3 is TGTGCCAGCAGCTTCTTTCGATGGGGAAAGGGGGTGAACACTGAAGCTTTCTTT. Translated, it gives CASSFFRWGKGVNTEAFF. V gene TRBV7-8 combines with J gene TRBJ1-1; D is perhaps TRBD1 (6 bases). Germline V gene data show CDR1 as SGHVS and CDR2 as FQNEAQ. The length of the CDR3 is 18 residues. V lost 3 bases, J lost 0 bases, and 20 bases lay in between.

The chain is built from TRBV11-2 and TRBJ2-1; D gene uncertain. V lost 5 bases and J lost 3, with 8 bases in between. Per germline, CDR1 SGHAT and CDR2 FQNNGV. The CDR3 runs 13 residues. Here the CDR3 reads CASSERFYNEQFF. CDR3 DNA sequence: TGTGCCAGCAGCGAGCGCTTCTACAATGAGCAGTTCTTC.

In its sample, this clonotype was seen many times. The chain couples TRBV27 to TRBJ2-7, with D unresolved. The CDR3 contains 14 residues. The germline CDR1 and CDR2 sequences are MNHEY and SMNVEV (reference sequence). Trimming removed 6 bases at V and 0 bases at J, with 12 bases between. The CDR3 is CASSLLRSSYEQYF. As DNA, the CDR3 is TGTGCCAGCAGCTTACTCCGGAGCTCCTACGAGCAGTACTTC.

The CDR3 DNA follows: TGTGCCAGCGGGACTCTAGCGATCAATGAGCAGTTCTTC. It yields the protein CASGTLAINEQFF. J is TRBJ2-1 and V is TRBV7-2, with D perhaps matching TRBD2 (6 bases). CDR1 and CDR2 from the germline V gene are SGHTA and FQGNSA. There are 13 residues in the CDR3. Trimming removed 8 bases at V and 6 bases at J, with 14 bases between.

The chain joins TRBV27 to TRBJ2-2, with D possibly TRBD1 on 6 matching bases. There are 16 residues in the CDR3. V lost 8 bases and J lost 2, with 18 bases in between. Germline V gene data show CDR1 as MNHEY and CDR2 as SMNVEV (reference sequence). CDR3: CASGALRDINTGELFF. CDR3 DNA sequence: TGTGCCAGCGGCGCACTCCGGGACATAAACACCGGGGAGCTGTTTTTT.

This clonotype was counted many times. The chain combines TRBV4-1 with TRBJ2-3; 11 bases are shared with TRBD2. The ends lost 4 bases at V and 2 bases at J; junction bases unmatched: 5. The CDR3 contains 16 residues. Germline CDR1 and CDR2: MGHRA and YSYEKL. In nucleotides, the CDR3 is TGCGCCAGCAGCCGAACGACTAGCGGGGTCACAGATACGCAGTATTTT. It codes for CASSRTTSGVTDTQYF.

The chain employs TRBV4-1 and TRBJ1-4; TRBD1 is a possible D gene (5 bases). Looked up from germline, CDR1 is MGHRA and CDR2 is YSYEKL. This CDR3 region has 16 residues. V was trimmed by 0 bases and J by 5 bases, leaving 13 bases between them. Here the CDR3 reads CASSQDTAEGNEKLFF. CDR3 DNA: TGCGCCAGCAGCCAAGATACTGCAGAGGGGAATGAAAAACTGTTTTTT.

The CDR3 DNA follows: TGTGCCAGCAGCCAAGTACAGGGTTCCGAGCAGTACTTC. Amino acids: CASSQVQGSEQYF. The rearrangement joins TRBV4-2 to TRBJ2-5; maybe TRBD1 (6 bases). The J call may be mistaken, given a closer DNA end match to TRBJ2-7. The CDR3 is 13 residues long. In germline, CDR1 is LGHNA, CDR2 YNFKEQ.

The rearrangement joins TRBV6-1 to TRBJ1-1; D uncertain. The germline V gene has CDR1 MNHNS and CDR2 SASEGT. The V and J ends lost 3 bases and 5 bases respectively, with 13 bases between them. This CDR3 has 14 residues. CDR3 in DNA: TGTGCCAGCAGTGAGCTCCTCCCGGGGACTGAAGCTTTCTTT. Amino acids: CASSELLPGTEAFF.

The table lists this clonotype with a few counts. CDR3 nucleotides: TGTGCCAGCAGTTACTCCACAACCGTCCGTCCGCAGTATTTT. It yields the protein CASSYSTTVRPQYF. V is TRBV6-2 or TRBV6-3 and J is TRBJ2-3; D remains unclear. This CDR3 has 14 residues. In germline, CDR1 is MNHEY, CDR2 SVGEGT. Trimming removed 0 bases from V and 10 bases from J, with 14 bases in between.

Note on this clonotype: A read error may produce the germline difference seen at one junction end. The chain has TRBV7-2 and TRBJ1-2; the D gene is possibly TRBD1 (5 bases). This CDR3 has 13 amino acids. Germline V gene sequence: CDR1 SGHTA, CDR2 FQGNSA. The DNA for the CDR3 is TGTGCCAGCAGCCAGGACACGCACTATGGCCACACCTTC. Translating gives CASSQDTHYGHTF.

A few counts support this clonotype. The rearrangement joins TRBV7-8 to TRBJ1-2, with 8 bases aligning to TRBD1. The CDR3 consists of 15 residues. The junction had 7 bases not matched to a gene; V was cut back by 2 bases and J by 5 bases. Per the germline V gene, CDR1 is SGHVS and CDR2 is FQNEAQ. CDR3 bases: TGTGCCAGCAGCTTAATGGGACAGGTTAAATATGGCTACACCTTC. Protein product: CASSLMGQVKYGYTF.

The chain combines TRBV20-1 with TRBJ2-1, with D possibly being TRBD1 (6 bases). This CDR3 region has 16 residues. V was clipped by 0 bases and J by 1 base, with 13 bases between them. Germline-derived CDR1 and CDR2 are DFQATT and SNEGSKA (reference sequence). CDR3 nucleotides: TGCAGTGCTAGAGATCCCAGGGGCAGGTCCTACAATGAGCAGTTCTTC. Protein: CSARDPRGRSYNEQFF.